This T cell receptor beta chain was profiled in a study of T cell repertoires in aging, cancer and after chemotherapy. Peripheral blood genomic DNA, not sorted cells or RNA, was the template. Trimming pared 6 bases from V and 10 bases from J, leaving 11 bases between. CDR3 size: 11 residues. Rearranged V-D-J TRB sequences were amplified with a mixed TRB-A/B primer pool. TCRdb itself ran the multiplex PCR reads through MiXCR, one entry per CDR3 protein. The sample comprises 9,500 or so distinct CDR3 sequences, 33% of which are singletons, and around 2.8% rests with the top ten. Sequences were obtained from blood. This clonotype was obtained from a human donor in good health. The rearrangement links TRBV12-3 or TRBV12-4 to TRBJ2-3; D possibly corresponds to TRBD1 (6 bases). The CDR3 nucleotides are TGTGCCAGCAGAAACAGGGTTGCGCAGTATTTT. The encoded protein is CASRNRVAQYF.